The rows below give T cell receptor beta chains drawn from one sample of a study of OX40 agonist ivuxolimab in advanced cancers. Clones were sequenced by immunoSEQ multiplex PCR, and TCRdb holds only the in-frame ones, with some missing. The sample has tens of thousands of clones; under 95% are singletons. The source was CD4+ or CD8+ T cells sorted from blood, collected in a trial of the OX40 agonist ivuxolimab. The receptors originated from an adult with an advanced solid tumor such as melanoma, head and neck, liver or kidney cancer. The CDR3 runs from the conserved cysteine through the conserved F or W. A D gene is named only where the DNA matches it firmly. Some rows have no size entry. The others give once, few or many, or a class for an expanded clone.

clone size: NA; D gene: TRBD2; J gene: TRBJ2-7; V gene: TRBV27; CDR3 DNA: TGTGCCAGCAGTTTAAGCGGGGGGGCGGTCGAGCAGTACTTC; CDR3 protein: CASSLSGGAVEQYF
clone size: NA; D gene: NA; J gene: TRBJ2-1; V gene: TRBV27; CDR3 DNA: TGTGCCAGCAGTAGCATCAGGGAGGAGCAGTTCTTC; CDR3 protein: CASSSIREEQFF
clone size: NA; D gene: NA; J gene: TRBJ2-5; V gene: TRBV6-5; CDR3 DNA: TGTGCCAGCAGTTACTCAGGGGGGTTCCCCGAGACCCAGTACTTC; CDR3 protein: CASSYSGGFPETQYF
clone size: NA; D gene: NA; J gene: TRBJ2-7; V gene: TRBV19; CDR3 DNA: TGTGCCAGTAGTATAGAGTTTGCCGACTACGAGCAGTACTTC; CDR3 protein: CASSIEFADYEQYF
clone size: NA; D gene: NA; J gene: TRBJ2-1; V gene: TRBV28; CDR3 DNA: TGTGCCAGTAGTTTATCTCCGGGTAGCTCCTACAATGAGCAGTTCTTC; CDR3 protein: CASSLSPGSSYNEQFF
clone size: NA; D gene: TRBD1; J gene: TRBJ1-4; V gene: TRBV2; CDR3 DNA: TGTGCCAGCAGCGCCCTCGGGACAGCCGCGACGGATGAAAAACTGTTTTTT; CDR3 protein: CASSALGTAATDEKLFF
clone size: NA; D gene: NA; J gene: TRBJ2-2; V gene: TRBV6-5; CDR3 DNA: TGTGCCAGCAGTGCCGGGACACTGCACACCGGGGAGCTGTTTTTT; CDR3 protein: CASSAGTLHTGELFF
clone size: NA; D gene: TRBD1; J gene: TRBJ1-5; V gene: TRBV5-1; CDR3 DNA: TGCGCCAGCAGCTTGGGGCAGGGGGAGGGGAGCAATCAGCCCCAGCATTTT; CDR3 protein: CASSLGQGEGSNQPQHF
clone size: NA; D gene: TRBD2; J gene: TRBJ2-1; V gene: TRBV5-5; CDR3 DNA: TGTGCCAGCAGCTTAGACAGGAGGATTAGCGGGAGGGCCGGCAATGAGCAGTTCTTC; CDR3 protein: CASSLDRRISGRAGNEQFF
clone size: NA; D gene: NA; J gene: TRBJ2-4; V gene: TRBV28; CDR3 DNA: TGTGCCAGCAGAGAGGCGGGAAACATTCAGTACTTC; CDR3 protein: CASREAGNIQYF
clone size: NA; D gene: NA; J gene: TRBJ2-5; V gene: TRBV11-2; CDR3 DNA: TGTGCCAGCAGCTCAAGAGGGGGAGAGACCCAGTACTTC; CDR3 protein: CASSSRGGETQYF
clone size: NA; D gene: NA; J gene: TRBJ2-3; V gene: TRBV11-1; CDR3 DNA: TGTGCCAGCAGCCCCCACCCCGGGGCAGATACGCAGTATTTT; CDR3 protein: CASSPHPGADTQYF
clone size: NA; D gene: TRBD2; J gene: TRBJ2-3; V gene: TRBV15; CDR3 DNA: TGTGCCACCAGCACCTTAGCGGGGATGAGCACAGATACGCAGTATTTT; CDR3 protein: CATSTLAGMSTDTQYF
clone size: NA; D gene: NA; J gene: TRBJ1-3; V gene: TRBV5-8; CDR3 DNA: TGTGCCAGCAGCTTGGAAGGGTGGCGGCCTTCTGGAAACACCATATATTTT; CDR3 protein: CASSLEGWRPSGNTIYF
clone size: NA; D gene: NA; J gene: TRBJ1-5; V gene: TRBV10-3; CDR3 DNA: TGTGCCATCAGTGATTCCGAATCCGCGCCCCAGCATTTT; CDR3 protein: CAISDSESAPQHF
clone size: NA; D gene: NA; J gene: TRBJ1-2; V gene: TRBV15; CDR3 DNA: TGTGCCACCTCCACGGGCCACTATGGCTACACCTTC; CDR3 protein: CATSTGHYGYTF
clone size: NA; D gene: NA; J gene: TRBJ1-3; V gene: TRBV9; CDR3 DNA: TGTGCCAGCAGCCCGGCCCGAGGCTCTGGAAACACCATATATTTT; CDR3 protein: CASSPARGSGNTIYF
clone size: NA; D gene: NA; J gene: TRBJ1-4; V gene: TRBV20-1; CDR3 DNA: TGCAGTGCTTCCGGTGAAAAACTGTTTTTT; CDR3 protein: CSASGEKLFF
clone size: NA; D gene: TRBD1; J gene: TRBJ2-1; V gene: TRBV4-1; CDR3 DNA: TGCGCCAGCAGCCAGCGACAGGGGGCCCTCTACAATGAGCAGTTCTTC; CDR3 protein: CASSQRQGALYNEQFF
clone size: few; D gene: NA; J gene: TRBJ1-6; V gene: TRBV4-1; CDR3 DNA: TGCGCCAGCAGCCAAGTAGGGGGTAATTCACCCCTCCACTTT; CDR3 protein: CASSQVGGNSPLHF
clone size: once; D gene: NA; J gene: TRBJ1-3; V gene: TRBV25-1; CDR3 DNA: TGTGCCAGCAGTGAATATGCCAGGGAAGGCGGAAACACCATATATTTT; CDR3 protein: CASSEYAREGGNTIYF
clone size: once; D gene: TRBD1; J gene: TRBJ1-1; V gene: TRBV27; CDR3 DNA: TGTGCCAGCAGTTGGGGGACAGGGAACACTGAAGCTTTCTTT; CDR3 protein: CASSWGTGNTEAFF
clone size: NA; D gene: NA; J gene: TRBJ1-4; V gene: TRBV4-3; CDR3 DNA: TGCGCCAGCAGCCAAGACGGGACCGACGGAAAACTGTTTTTT; CDR3 protein: CASSQDGTDGKLFF
clone size: NA; D gene: TRBD2; J gene: TRBJ2-1; V gene: TRBV27; CDR3 DNA: TGTGCCAGCAGTTTATCGGCGGGAGGGCTCCACAATGAGCAGTTCTTC; CDR3 protein: CASSLSAGGLHNEQFF
clone size: NA; D gene: NA; J gene: TRBJ2-2; V gene: TRBV19; CDR3 DNA: TGTGCCAGTAGTTTAGGGGGGACTAACACCGGGGAGCTGTTTTTT; CDR3 protein: CASSLGGTNTGELFF
clone size: NA; D gene: NA; J gene: TRBJ1-1; V gene: TRBV11-2; CDR3 DNA: TGTGCCAGCAGCTTAGCCTCGACAGCTGAAGCTTTCTTT; CDR3 protein: CASSLASTAEAFF
clone size: NA; D gene: NA; J gene: TRBJ1-5; V gene: TRBV28; CDR3 DNA: TGTGCCAGCAGTTTTAGACAGAAGGGGGGGAGAGTCGGTCAGCCCCAGCATTTT; CDR3 protein: CASSFRQKGGRVGQPQHF
clone size: NA; D gene: NA; J gene: TRBJ2-1; V gene: TRBV4-1; CDR3 DNA: TGCGCCAGCAGCCAAGTGTCGGGACCCGATTACAATGAGCAGTTCTTC; CDR3 protein: CASSQVSGPDYNEQFF
clone size: NA; D gene: TRBD2; J gene: TRBJ2-2; V gene: TRBV5-4; CDR3 DNA: TGTGCCAGCAGCCAACTAGCGGGAAACACCGGGGAGCTGTTTTTT; CDR3 protein: CASSQLAGNTGELFF
clone size: NA; D gene: NA; J gene: TRBJ1-1; V gene: TRBV7-6; CDR3 DNA: TGTGCCAGCAGCTCGGGGTGGGGGATGAACACTGAAGCTTTCTTT; CDR3 protein: CASSSGWGMNTEAFF
clone size: NA; D gene: NA; J gene: TRBJ2-7; V gene: TRBV27; CDR3 DNA: TGTGCCAGCAGCTTATCGGGGACTTTAACCTACGAGCAGTACTTC; CDR3 protein: CASSLSGTLTYEQYF
clone size: NA; D gene: NA; J gene: TRBJ1-1; V gene: TRBV27; CDR3 DNA: TGTGCCAGCAGGCGCGTGAACACTGAAGCTTTCTTT; CDR3 protein: CASRRVNTEAFF
clone size: NA; D gene: NA; J gene: TRBJ2-7; V gene: TRBV5-4; CDR3 DNA: TGTGCCAGCAGCGCCAACACCTACGAGCAGTACTTC; CDR3 protein: CASSANTYEQYF
clone size: once; D gene: TRBD2; J gene: TRBJ2-7; V gene: TRBV7-9; CDR3 DNA: TGTGCCAGCAGCATTAGCGGGAGGGCCCACGAGCAGTACTTC; CDR3 protein: CASSISGRAHEQYF
clone size: NA; D gene: NA; J gene: TRBJ1-1; V gene: TRBV27; CDR3 DNA: TGTGCCAGCAAATTGGGGACCCTAATCTCGAACACTGAAGCTTTCTTT; CDR3 protein: CASKLGTLISNTEAFF
clone size: NA; D gene: NA; J gene: TRBJ1-2; V gene: TRBV9; CDR3 DNA: TGTGCCAGCAGCGTAGGGGCGGGGACTGTCTATGGCTACACCTTC; CDR3 protein: CASSVGAGTVYGYTF
clone size: NA; D gene: NA; J gene: TRBJ2-6; V gene: TRBV7-2; CDR3 DNA: TGTGCCAGCAGCTTAAGAGGTTCTGGGGCCAACGTCCTGACTTTC; CDR3 protein: CASSLRGSGANVLTF